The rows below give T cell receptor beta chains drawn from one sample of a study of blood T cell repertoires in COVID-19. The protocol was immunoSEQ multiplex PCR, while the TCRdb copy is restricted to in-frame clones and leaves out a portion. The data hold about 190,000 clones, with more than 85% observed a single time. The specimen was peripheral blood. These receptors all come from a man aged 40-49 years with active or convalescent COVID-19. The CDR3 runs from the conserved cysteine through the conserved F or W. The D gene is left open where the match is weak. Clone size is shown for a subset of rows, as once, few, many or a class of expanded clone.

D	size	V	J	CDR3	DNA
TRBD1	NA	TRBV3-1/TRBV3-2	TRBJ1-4	CASSQSGQVNEKLFF	TGTGCCAGCAGCCAATCGGGACAGGTTAATGAAAAACTGTTTTTT
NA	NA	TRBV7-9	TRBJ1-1	CASSLARPGGPEAFF	TGTGCCAGCAGCTTAGCAAGACCGGGAGGGCCTGAAGCTTTCTTT
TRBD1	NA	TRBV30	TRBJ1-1	CAWKRGQGNTEAFF	TGTGCCTGGAAGAGGGGACAGGGTAACACTGAAGCTTTCTTT
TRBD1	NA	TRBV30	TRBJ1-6	CALQGQGYSPLHF	TGTGCCTTACAGGGACAGGGGTATTCACCCCTCCACTTT
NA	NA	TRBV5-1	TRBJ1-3	CASSSSQGGNTIYF	TGCGCCAGCAGCTCGTCGCAGGGAGGAAACACCATATATTTT
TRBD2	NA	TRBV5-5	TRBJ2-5	CASRFSTSGVQETQYF	TGTGCCAGCAGGTTTAGCACTAGCGGGGTTCAAGAGACCCAGTACTTC
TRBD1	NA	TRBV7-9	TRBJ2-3	CASSNTGVADTQYF	TGTGCCAGCAGCAACACAGGGGTGGCAGATACGCAGTATTTT
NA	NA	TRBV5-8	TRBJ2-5	CASSLTGSLETQYF	TGTGCCAGCAGCTTGACAGGGTCGTTGGAGACCCAGTACTTC
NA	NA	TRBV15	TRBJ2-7	CATSSRELAYEQYF	TGTGCCACCAGCAGCCGTGAGCTCGCCTACGAGCAGTACTTC
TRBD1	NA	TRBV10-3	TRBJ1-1	CAISEPGQGDEAFF	TGTGCCATCAGTGAGCCGGGACAGGGCGATGAAGCTTTCTTT
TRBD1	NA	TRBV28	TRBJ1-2	CASSPHAGQGPGNGYTF	TGTGCCAGCAGTCCGCACGCCGGACAGGGGCCGGGGAATGGCTACACCTTC
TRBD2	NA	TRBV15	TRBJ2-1	CATSRVGLAGDNEQFF	TGTGCCACCAGCAGAGTAGGACTAGCGGGGGACAATGAGCAGTTCTTC
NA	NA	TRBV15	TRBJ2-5	CATSRGGELEETQYF	TGTGCCACCAGCAGAGGTGGTGAGTTGGAAGAGACCCAGTACTTC
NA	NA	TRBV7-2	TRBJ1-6	CASSLGLLSPLHF	TGTGCCAGCAGCTTAGGTCTTTTGTCACCCCTCCACTTT
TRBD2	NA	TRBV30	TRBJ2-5	CAWSVAGGPRETQYF	TGTGCCTGGAGTGTAGCGGGGGGGCCTCGGGAGACCCAGTACTTC
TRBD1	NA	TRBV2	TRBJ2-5	CASARGPRETQYF	TGTGCCAGCGCCAGGGGGCCGCGGGAGACCCAGTACTTC
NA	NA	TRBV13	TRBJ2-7	CASSPRDIPYEQYF	TGTGCCAGCAGCCCAAGGGACATCCCCTACGAGCAGTACTTC
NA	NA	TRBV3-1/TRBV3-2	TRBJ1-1	CASSQGGEAFF	TGTGCCAGCAGCCAAGGGGGCGAAGCTTTCTTT
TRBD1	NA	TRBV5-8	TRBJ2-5	CASSLYGTGETQETQYF	TGTGCCAGCAGCTTGTACGGGACAGGCGAAACCCAAGAGACCCAGTACTTC
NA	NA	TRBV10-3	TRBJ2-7	CAISDTGIYEQYF	TGTGCCATCAGTGACACAGGGATTTACGAGCAGTACTTC
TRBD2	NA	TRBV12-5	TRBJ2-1	CASGLVASPGLANSYNEQFF	TGTGCTAGTGGTTTGGTAGCCTCCCCCGGACTAGCCAACTCCTACAATGAGCAGTTCTTC
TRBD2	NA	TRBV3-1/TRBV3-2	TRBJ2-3	CASSRPGLVRTDTQYF	TGTGCCAGCAGCCGCCCGGGACTAGTGCGCACAGATACGCAGTATTTT
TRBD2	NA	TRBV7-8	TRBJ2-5	CASSLASRLAGSETQYF	TGTGCCAGCAGCCTAGCCAGTCGGCTAGCGGGCTCGGAGACCCAGTACTTC
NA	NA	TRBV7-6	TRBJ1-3	CASSLSGFGNTIYF	TGTGCCAGCAGCTTATCGGGGTTTGGAAACACCATATATTTT
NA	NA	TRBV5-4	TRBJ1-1	CASSLRSLSPEAFF	TGTGCCAGCAGCTTGAGAAGTCTTAGCCCTGAAGCTTTCTTT
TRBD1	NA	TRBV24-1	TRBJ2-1	CATSDSTGVFDEQFF	TGTGCCACCAGTGATTCGACAGGGGTGTTCGATGAGCAGTTCTTC
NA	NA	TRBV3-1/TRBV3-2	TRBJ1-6	CASRRASYNSPLHF	TGTGCCAGCAGACGCGCCTCCTATAATTCACCCCTCCACTTT
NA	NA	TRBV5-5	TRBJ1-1	CASSYTGGTRTEAFF	TGTGCCAGCAGTTATACCGGGGGGACGAGAACTGAAGCTTTCTTT
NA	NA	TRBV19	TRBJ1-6	CASSIIRRPYNSPLHF	TGTGCCAGTAGTATTATCAGGAGGCCTTATAATTCACCCCTCCACTTT
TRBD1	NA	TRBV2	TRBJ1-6	CATHYDRGQAPLHF	TGTGCCACCCACTACGACAGGGGGCAAGCACCCCTCCACTTT
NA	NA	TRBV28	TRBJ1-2	CASSSTGLPNYGYTF	TGTGCCAGCAGTAGCACAGGGTTGCCCAACTATGGCTACACCTTC
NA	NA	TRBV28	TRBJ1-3	CASSLVDFSGNTIYF	TGTGCCAGCAGTTTAGTAGATTTCTCTGGAAACACCATATATTTT
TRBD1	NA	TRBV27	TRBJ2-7	CASKPTGIYEQYF	TGTGCCAGCAAGCCGACAGGGATCTACGAGCAGTACTTC
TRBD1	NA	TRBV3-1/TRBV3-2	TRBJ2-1	CASSPYRGLLSYNEQFF	TGTGCCAGCAGCCCTTACAGGGGGCTCCTCTCCTACAATGAGCAGTTCTTC
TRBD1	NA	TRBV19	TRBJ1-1	CASSIRTGGLTEAFF	TGTGCCAGTAGTATTCGGACAGGTGGGCTGACTGAAGCTTTCTTT
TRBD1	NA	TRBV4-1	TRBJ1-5	CASSQDRGFNQPQHF	TGCGCCAGCAGTCAGGACAGGGGTTTCAATCAGCCCCAGCATTTT
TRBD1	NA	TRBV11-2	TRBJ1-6	CASRGQGGGSPLHF	TGTGCCAGCAGGGGCCAGGGGGGTGGTTCACCCCTCCACTTT
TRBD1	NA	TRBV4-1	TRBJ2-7	CASSQPGRQGSYEQYF	TGCGCCAGCAGCCAGCCTGGGCGACAGGGCTCCTACGAGCAGTACTTC
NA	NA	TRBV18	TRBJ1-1	CASSPDKNTEAFF	TGTGCCAGCTCACCTGACAAGAACACTGAAGCTTTCTTT
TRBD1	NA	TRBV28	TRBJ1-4	CASSFYPDRTGSGNEKLFF	TGTGCCAGCAGTTTTTATCCCGATCGGACAGGGAGTGGAAATGAAAAACTGTTTTTT
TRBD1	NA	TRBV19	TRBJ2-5	CASSDPGQAQETQYF	TGTGCCAGTAGCGATCCGGGACAGGCACAAGAGACCCAGTACTTC
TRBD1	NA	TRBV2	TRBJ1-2	CASRPPTGAGYTF	TGTGCCAGCAGGCCCCCGACAGGGGCTGGCTACACCTTC
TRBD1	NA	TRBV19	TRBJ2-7	CASRAGTGGYEQYF	TGTGCCAGTAGAGCCGGGACAGGGGGCTACGAGCAGTACTTC
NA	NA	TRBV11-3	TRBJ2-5	CASSSPWTEFQETQYF	TGTGCCAGCAGCTCCCCATGGACAGAATTCCAAGAGACCCAGTACTTC
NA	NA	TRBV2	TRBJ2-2	CAGTRTGQVLAGELFF	TGTGCCGGAACCCGAACGGGACAAGTACTCGCCGGGGAGCTGTTTTTT
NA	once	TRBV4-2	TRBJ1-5	CASSPDSGGNQPQHF	TGTGCCAGCAGCCCCGATAGTGGGGGGAATCAGCCCCAGCATTTT
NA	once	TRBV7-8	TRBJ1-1	CASRPIGGVTEAFF	TGTGCCAGCAGACCGATTGGAGGGGTCACTGAAGCTTTCTTT
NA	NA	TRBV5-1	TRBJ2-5	CASSLRQASQETQYF	TGCGCCAGCAGCTTGAGGCAGGCAAGCCAAGAGACCCAGTACTTC
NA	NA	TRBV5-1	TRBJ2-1	CASSSLDLVSGEQFF	TGCGCCAGCAGCTCACTAGATTTGGTGAGTGGTGAGCAGTTCTTC
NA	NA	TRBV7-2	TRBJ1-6	CASSLEGVGSPLHF	TGTGCCAGCAGCTTAGAGGGGGTAGGATCACCCCTCCACTTT
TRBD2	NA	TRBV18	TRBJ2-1	CASSQAGRSNEQFF	TGTGCCAGCTCACAAGCGGGGCGCTCCAATGAGCAGTTCTTC
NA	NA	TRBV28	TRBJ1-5	CASVQVNNQPQHF	TGTGCCAGCGTACAGGTGAACAATCAGCCCCAGCATTTT
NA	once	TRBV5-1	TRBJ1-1	CASSSSGGGAEAFF	TGCGCCAGCAGCTCGTCCGGGGGAGGGGCTGAAGCTTTCTTT
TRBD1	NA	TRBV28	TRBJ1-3	CASSLRTGIGNTIYF	TGTGCCAGCAGTTTACGGACAGGGATTGGAAACACCATATATTTT
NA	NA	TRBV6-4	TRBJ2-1	CASSETGYNEQFF	TGTGCCAGCAGTGAAACAGGTTACAATGAGCAGTTCTTC
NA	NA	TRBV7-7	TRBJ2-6	CASSLLPRGPDGANVLTF	TGTGCTAGCAGCTTGTTGCCCAGGGGCCCTGATGGGGCCAACGTCCTGACTTTC
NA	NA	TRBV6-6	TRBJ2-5	CASSYYSTETQYF	TGTGCCAGCAGTTACTATTCTACAGAGACCCAGTACTTC
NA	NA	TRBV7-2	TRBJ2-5	CASSLAGGSETQYF	TGTGCCAGCAGCTTAGCCGGCGGGTCTGAGACCCAGTACTTC
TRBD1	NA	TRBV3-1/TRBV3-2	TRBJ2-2	CASSPPDRGETGELFF	TGTGCCAGCAGCCCCCCCGACAGGGGAGAAACCGGGGAGCTGTTTTTT